These T cell receptor beta chains were read from a single sample in a study of blood T cell repertoires in COVID-19. Generated by immunoSEQ multiplex PCR, the TCRdb table keeps only in-frame clones and is missing some. The table has 60,000 to 80,000 clones, more than 70% seen once. Sequenced input: peripheral blood. Every receptor here comes from a man aged 50 to 60 with COVID-19, enrolled during active disease. Both conserved end residues are part of each CDR3. Clone size is given for some rows only: seen once, a few or many times, or a class if the clone is expanded.

v_gene	j_gene	abundance	CDR3aa
TRBV6-5	TRBJ1-4	once	CASRQEGMKKLFF
TRBV7-9	TRBJ2-3	.	CASSLSAGGTDTQYF
TRBV11-2	TRBJ1-1	.	CASSPRIGTTNTEAFF
TRBV20-1	TRBJ1-1	many	CSASWDRNTEAFF
TRBV25-1	TRBJ1-6	.	CASSEAPFSYNSPLHF
TRBV21-1	TRBJ2-5	.	CASGQGETQYF
TRBV30	TRBJ2-5	.	CAWSVLELETQYF
TRBV5-6	TRBJ1-5	.	CASSSGGTGTQPQHF
TRBV11-1	TRBJ1-1	.	CASSFRGGGNTEAFF
TRBV18	TRBJ2-5	.	CASSPGVAGRRETQYF
TRBV19	TRBJ1-1	.	CASSPDKNTEAFF
TRBV28	TRBJ2-7	once	CASMERAVTYEQYF
TRBV19	TRBJ1-5	once	CASSIFGRGQPQHF
TRBV6-5	TRBJ1-2	.	CASSYAMTGVGYTF
TRBV24-1	TRBJ2-1	.	CATSDPATSGSHYNEQFF
TRBV4-2	TRBJ1-6	.	CASSQAPGNNSPLHF
TRBV6-5	TRBJ2-5	.	CASSYSRWLPQTQYF
TRBV15	TRBJ2-7	.	CATSTRTSGRAYEQYF
TRBV11-2	TRBJ2-4	once	CASRRLAGKNIQYF
TRBV3-1/TRBV3-2	TRBJ2-5	.	CASSQALPETQYF
TRBV2	TRBJ1-1	.	CASGQELVAFF
TRBV28	TRBJ1-1	.	CASSYNSGGWTEAFF
TRBV11-2	TRBJ1-2	.	CASSLDRGRNYGYTF
TRBV27	TRBJ2-1	.	CASSLGLAGVSYNEQFF
TRBV5-8	TRBJ2-1	.	CASSWDSVDEQFF
TRBV4-1	TRBJ1-4	few	CASSPRWGGGSAQNEKLFF
TRBV18	TRBJ2-2	.	CASSPRGSANTGELFF
TRBV30	TRBJ2-3	.	CAWTIRWGAYEAGSADTQYF
TRBV5-5	TRBJ1-2	.	CASSLGTRTLANYGYTF
TRBV27	TRBJ2-3	.	CASSLSGGYGTDTQYF
TRBV28	TRBJ2-7	once	CASSSPWTGRSYEQYF
TRBV5-6	TRBJ1-5	few	CASSWTGGGGNQPQHF
TRBV5-6	TRBJ2-2	.	CASSEAGTGTGELFF
TRBV29-1	TRBJ2-2	.	CSARLAGVTGELFF
TRBV21-1	TRBJ2-7	once	CASSKEVSGSSYEQYF
TRBV2	TRBJ1-6	.	CASSPGSPLHF
TRBV28	TRBJ1-2	.	CASSLAGQYNGYTF